Included here is one T cell receptor (beta chain) sequence, with context. Its antigen is not known. V lost 0 bases and J lost 4, with 11 bases in between. From germline, CDR1 is SGHDN and CDR2 FVKESK. The CDR3 consists of 15 residues. Unique molecular identifiers were present in the TCR beta cDNA libraries. Via MiXCR, TCRdb re-called the PCR reads, giving one row per CDR3 protein. The sample carries fewer than 900,000 distinct CDR3 sequences, 46% recorded once. The sample belongs to a study of post-analysis software for immune sequencing data. On the study more broadly: Recorded disease courses covered relapsing-remitting, secondary progressive and progressive-relapsing multiple sclerosis. Some patients had no subtype annotation.

Study-wide results and limits: Those samples that were prepared in the same batch co-clustered strongly by F measure. Patients showed TRBV5-6, TRBV5-1 and TRBV20-1 among about five TRBV segments more frequent than in controls.

V gene TRBV14 combines with J gene TRBJ2-3; D is tentatively TRBD1 or TRBD2 (5 bases each). The source material was blood. The source is a girl between 5 and 17 years old with multiple sclerosis. Written as DNA, the CDR3 is TGTGCCAGCAGCCAAGATACTCAGGGAGCAGATACGCAGTATTTT. Amino acids: CASSQDTQGADTQYF. The whole variable domain, remainder taken from reference TRBV14 and TRBJ2-3, is EAGVTQFPSHSVIEKGQTVTLRCDPISGHDNLYWYRRVMGKEIKFLLHFVKESKQDESGMPNNRFLAERTGGTYSTLKVQPAELEDSGVYFCASSQDTQGADTQYFGPGTRLTVL.